This TCR beta chain was captured by sequencing in a study of blood T cell repertoires in COVID-19. Background on the study: Acute-phase and convalescent COVID-19 samples originated in the United States, Italy and Spain.

Residents of 24 US areas, aged roughly 18 to 89 years, made up the participants. Cohorts were determined from participant-reported clinical history. CDR1 and CDR2 from the germline V gene are LNHDA and SQIVND (reference sequence). This CDR3 spans 16 amino acids. As processed by the authors: Estimated nucleated cell counts came from reference gene primer amplification. Measured with immunoSEQ multiplex PCR; TCRdb has only the in-frame clones, and not every one. The D gene and trimming were derived from the DNA, and the V and J assignments and clone size from that table. Among about 330,000 clones listed, roughly 86% were seen once. Points on this clone: One end of the junction is discordant with germline, which a read error may explain.

The TCR comes from a woman aged 25 to 39 who had recovered from COVID-19. V is TRBV19 and J is TRBJ1-4; D uncertain. The sample consisted of PBMCs or T cells enriched from blood (not recorded which). CDR3 sequence (DNA): TGTGCCAGTAGTCTAGAGCTTCTCGGGACTAATGAAAAACTGTTTTTT. This encodes CASSLELLGTNEKLFF.